What follows is one T cell receptor beta chain and its context. Its antigen is still unknown. This sample was taken from a study of cytomegalovirus exposure and HLA in healthy donors. Study-level results: Under in vitro conditions, a few CMV-associated chains were confirmed as specific for CMV antigens. Subsequent analysis found a tendency for first-cohort TCR clusters to co-occur within the approximately 130 validation repertoires. Overall, around 150 TCR beta chains were annotated as cytomegalovirus-associated.

Among the 120 or so subjects of the validation cohort, separate from the roughly 700-subject first cohort, were the donors. Assay used: immunoSEQ multiplex PCR; TCRdb lists only in-frame clones, some missing. Here the sample spans about 280,000 clones, 80% to 90% being singletons. This CDR3 is built from 23 residues. This receptor was obtained from a young woman in good health and CMV-seronegative. The sequenced sample consisted of PBMCs. The genes are TRBV12-2 and TRBJ2-7; the table's D call, TRBD1, has no DNA check behind it. TRBV12-2 is labeled a pseudogene. CDR3 nucleotide sequence: TGTGCAAGTCGCTTAGCGCTGTGTCAGGGCCTCAAGTGGCAAATTCTCAGGGTCTACGAGCAGTACTTC. Its translation: CASRLALCQGLKWQILRVYEQYF.